The 4 T cell receptor beta chains presented below share a single source sample, sequenced in a study of early T cells in non-severe SARS-CoV-2 infection. MiXCR was run by TCRdb on the 5' RACE reads, yielding one entry per CDR3 protein. In the table there are around 110,000 distinct CDR3 sequences, 11% of which are singletons. Sequencing used whole blood. The receptors come from an adult who was a healthcare worker with PCR-confirmed SARS-CoV-2 infection or an uninfected control (not recorded which).

This chain connects TRBV11-3 to TRBJ2-4; 9 bases match TRBD1. The germline gives CDR1 SGHNT, CDR2 YENEEA. Germline trimming cut 5 bases from V and 10 bases from J; bases unmatched to any gene: 6. This CDR3 is built from 13 residues. The CDR3 coding sequence is TGTGCCAGCAGCCTCAGACAGGGGGGAATTCAGTACTTC. This encodes CASSLRQGGIQYF.

This clonotype was detected ten times or more. The chain is built from TRBV20-1 and TRBJ2-1; tentative D call: TRBD1 (6 bases). V was shortened by 6 bases and J by 2 bases, with 11 bases between the two germline ends. Germline assignment: CDR1 DFQATT and CDR2 SNEGSKA (reference sequence). This CDR3 spans 13 amino acids. CDR3 coding DNA: TGCAGTGCGACGGGACATCCCTACAATGAGCAGTTCTTC. It encodes CSATGHPYNEQFF.

V usage is TRBV24-1 and J usage is TRBJ1-1; tentative D call: TRBD1 (5 bases). This CDR3 spans 13 amino acids. Germline CDR1 KGHDR, CDR2 SFDVKD. Trimming stripped 12 bases from V and 2 bases from J, with 15 bases between. The CDR3 DNA reads TGTGCCGTAAGACAGAGCGCCAACACTGAAGCTTTCTTT. Translation gives CAVRQSANTEAFF.

This clonotype turned up a few times. The gene calls are TRBV7-9 and TRBJ2-2; D perhaps matches TRBD2 (5 bases). V lost 5 bases and J lost 5, with 12 bases in between. Germline lookup yields CDR1 SEHNR and CDR2 FQNEAQ (reference sequence). This CDR3 comprises 14 residues. The CDR3: CASSIGSGTGELFF. CDR3 nucleotide sequence: TGTGCCAGCAGCATAGGGAGCGGTACCGGGGAGCTGTTTTTT.